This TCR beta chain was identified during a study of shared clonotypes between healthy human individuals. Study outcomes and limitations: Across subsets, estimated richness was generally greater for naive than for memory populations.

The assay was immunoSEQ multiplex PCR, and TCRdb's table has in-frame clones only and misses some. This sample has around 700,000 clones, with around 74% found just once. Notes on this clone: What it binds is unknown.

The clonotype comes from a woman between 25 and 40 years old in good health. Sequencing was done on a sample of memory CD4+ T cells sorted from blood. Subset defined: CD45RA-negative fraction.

The CDR3 is CASSGASGSIYEQYF. CDR3 coding DNA: TGTGCCAGCAGCGGAGCTAGCGGGAGCATCTACGAGCAGTACTTC. The chain combines TRBV11-2 with TRBJ2-7; 10 bases are a match to TRBD2. The J segment lost 3 bases and the V segment lost 5 bases, leaving 7 bases of the junction unmatched. CDR1 and CDR2 from the germline V gene are SGHAT and FQNNGV. The CDR3 extends over 15 amino acids.